The 17 T cell receptor beta chains presented below share a single source sample, sequenced in a study of CXCR3-negative and CXCR3-positive naive CD8 T cells. TRB cDNA was prepared as libraries by UMI-labeled 5' RACE. TCRdb re-called the 5' RACE reads, yielding one record per CDR3 amino acid sequence without DNA. The sample features approximately 62,000 distinct CDR3 sequences, with about 4.6% in its top ten. Sequenced material: naive CXCR3- CD8+ T cells from blood. The subset here: CD45RO-CCR7+CD27+CD95- naive CD8+ T cells lacking CXCR3 (TNR3-). These receptors were obtained from a human donor in good health. Some clones in this sample may be carry-over from other donors' samples.

The gene calls are TRBV19 and TRBJ1-1. Germline CDR1 is LNHDA and CDR2 is SQIVND (reference sequence). The CDR3 runs to 13 residues. The chain's CDR3 is CASSMQQNTEAFF.

CDR3 sequence: CSARDAGEAQPQHF. The rearrangement joins TRBV20-1 to TRBJ1-5. This CDR3 contains 14 residues. The germline CDR1 and CDR2 sequences are DFQATT and SNEGSKA (reference sequence).

The genes are TRBV19 and TRBJ2-7; with no DNA, the TCRdb D assignment of TRBD1 cannot be verified. There are 16 residues in the CDR3. CDR1 is LNHDA, CDR2 SQIVND, per germline (reference sequence). CDR3 residues: CASSARTGTGGFEQYF.

CDR3 loop: CASSASGRAYNEQFF. The chain combines TRBV9 with TRBJ2-1. The CDR3 extends over 15 amino acids. CDR1 and CDR2 (germline): SGDLS, YYNGEE.

The chain uses TRBV28 and TRBJ2-1; checking the TCRdb D call of TRBD2 is not possible without DNA. Germline V gene lookup returns CDR1 MDHEN and CDR2 SYDVKM. The CDR3 consists of 15 residues. The CDR3 spells CASSIGVASHNEQFF.

The genes are TRBV29-1 and TRBJ1-2. The CDR3 loop spans 11 amino acids. Germline-derived CDR1 and CDR2 are SQVTM and ANQGSEA. The CDR3 is CSVGKVYGYTF.

The gene calls are TRBV11-3 and TRBJ2-1. CDR1 and CDR2 (germline): SGHNT, YENEEA. This CDR3 spans 15 amino acids. The CDR3 region is CASSRTNSSYNEQFF.

The V gene is TRBV6-6, the J gene TRBJ2-1; TCRdb returns TRBD1, unconfirmable since there is no DNA. Germline V gives CDR1 MNHNY, CDR2 SVGAGI (reference sequence). The CDR3 loop spans 13 amino acids. The CDR3: CASSPGERNEQFF.

V usage is TRBV4-3 and J usage is TRBJ1-3. The germline V gene encodes CDR1 LGHNA and CDR2 YSLEER. This CDR3 region has 15 residues. This CDR3 is CASSLGLEAGNTIYF.

This rearrangement joins TRBV7-6 to TRBJ2-5; no DNA is available, so the TRBD1 call from TCRdb remains unchecked. Per the germline V gene, CDR1 is SGHVS and CDR2 is FNYEAQ. The CDR3 loop spans 15 amino acids. CDR3: CASSSLTPDQETQYF.

The V and J genes are TRBV7-9 and TRBJ2-2; checking the TCRdb D call of TRBD1 is not possible without DNA. The CDR3 spans 15 residues. Germline CDR1 reads SEHNR; CDR2 reads FQNEAQ (reference sequence). CDR3 amino acids: CASRPQGADTGELFF.

CDR3 protein: CSARGGPGGDTEAFF. The rearrangement uses TRBV20-1 and TRBJ1-1. Germline V gene lookup returns CDR1 DFQATT and CDR2 SNEGSKA (reference sequence). The CDR3 runs 15 residues.

The rearrangement links TRBV7-9 to TRBJ1-1. Germline V lookup: CDR1 SEHNR, CDR2 FQNEAQ (reference sequence). The CDR3 is 13 amino acids. CDR3: CASSPGVVTEAFF.

CDR3 region: CSVEPRDRGEHEQYF. V and J are TRBV29-1 and TRBJ2-7; lacking DNA, the TRBD1 call made by TCRdb goes unchecked. The CDR3 runs to 15 residues. Germline-derived CDR1 and CDR2 are SQVTM and ANQGSEA.

V is TRBV7-9 and J is TRBJ2-7; TCRdb's D call of TRBD1 is untestable without DNA. CDR3 size: 14 residues. Germline CDR1 is SEHNR and CDR2 is FQNEAQ (reference sequence). This CDR3 is CASRPGGGRYEQYF. The whole variable domain, remainder taken from reference TRBV7-9 and TRBJ2-7, is DTGVSQNPRHKITKRGQNVTFRCDPISEHNRLYWYRQTLGQGPEFLTYFQNEAQLEKSRLLSDRFSAERPKGSFSTLEIQRTEQGDSAMYLCASRPGGGRYEQYFGPGTRLTVT.

V gene TRBV7-9 combines with J gene TRBJ2-1; TCRdb returns TRBD1, unconfirmable since there is no DNA. CDR1 and CDR2 (germline): SEHNR, FQNEAQ (reference sequence). The CDR3 consists of 12 residues. The CDR3 here is CASSPGPLEQFF.

The chain couples TRBV14 to TRBJ1-1; TCRdb selects TRBD1, and the lack of DNA leaves this call unchecked. The CDR3 is 16 amino acids. The germline gives CDR1 SGHDN, CDR2 FVKESK. Here the CDR3 reads CASSPGTTVPDTEAFF.